This TCR beta chain stems from a study of cytomegalovirus exposure and HLA in healthy donors. Study results and limitations: After further analysis at a later stage, roughly 15,000 TCR beta sequences were associated with HLA alleles at 0.05 false discovery rate. In a later analysis, donors in an Asian-associated ancestry cluster reportedly had fewer N-insertions in productive TCRs than the cohort mean. Several of the most significant clusters were apparently associated with common viral pathogens in a later analysis.

CDR1 and CDR2 from the germline V gene are MNHEY and SMNVEV (reference sequence). V shed 6 bases and J 4 bases; nucleotides not matched to a gene: 4. The CDR3 has 15 residues. Both 60 Vbeta primers and 13 Jbeta primers went into the PCR. Some clones are missing from TCRdb's copy, which holds only in-frame ones; the method was immunoSEQ multiplex PCR. The data hold roughly 130,000 clones, with roughly 63% observed a single time. About this clone itself: Its matching antigen is unknown.

This cohort consisted of healthy bone marrow donors. The rearrangement uses TRBV27 and TRBJ2-1; 12 nucleotides line up with TRBD2. Sequencing was done on a sample of PBMCs. This sequence originates from a man aged 25-45 years in good health and CMV-seropositive. Here the CDR3 reads CASRTGLAGYNEQFF. Here the CDR3 DNA reads TGTGCCAGCAGAACCGGACTAGCGGGGTACAATGAGCAGTTCTTC.